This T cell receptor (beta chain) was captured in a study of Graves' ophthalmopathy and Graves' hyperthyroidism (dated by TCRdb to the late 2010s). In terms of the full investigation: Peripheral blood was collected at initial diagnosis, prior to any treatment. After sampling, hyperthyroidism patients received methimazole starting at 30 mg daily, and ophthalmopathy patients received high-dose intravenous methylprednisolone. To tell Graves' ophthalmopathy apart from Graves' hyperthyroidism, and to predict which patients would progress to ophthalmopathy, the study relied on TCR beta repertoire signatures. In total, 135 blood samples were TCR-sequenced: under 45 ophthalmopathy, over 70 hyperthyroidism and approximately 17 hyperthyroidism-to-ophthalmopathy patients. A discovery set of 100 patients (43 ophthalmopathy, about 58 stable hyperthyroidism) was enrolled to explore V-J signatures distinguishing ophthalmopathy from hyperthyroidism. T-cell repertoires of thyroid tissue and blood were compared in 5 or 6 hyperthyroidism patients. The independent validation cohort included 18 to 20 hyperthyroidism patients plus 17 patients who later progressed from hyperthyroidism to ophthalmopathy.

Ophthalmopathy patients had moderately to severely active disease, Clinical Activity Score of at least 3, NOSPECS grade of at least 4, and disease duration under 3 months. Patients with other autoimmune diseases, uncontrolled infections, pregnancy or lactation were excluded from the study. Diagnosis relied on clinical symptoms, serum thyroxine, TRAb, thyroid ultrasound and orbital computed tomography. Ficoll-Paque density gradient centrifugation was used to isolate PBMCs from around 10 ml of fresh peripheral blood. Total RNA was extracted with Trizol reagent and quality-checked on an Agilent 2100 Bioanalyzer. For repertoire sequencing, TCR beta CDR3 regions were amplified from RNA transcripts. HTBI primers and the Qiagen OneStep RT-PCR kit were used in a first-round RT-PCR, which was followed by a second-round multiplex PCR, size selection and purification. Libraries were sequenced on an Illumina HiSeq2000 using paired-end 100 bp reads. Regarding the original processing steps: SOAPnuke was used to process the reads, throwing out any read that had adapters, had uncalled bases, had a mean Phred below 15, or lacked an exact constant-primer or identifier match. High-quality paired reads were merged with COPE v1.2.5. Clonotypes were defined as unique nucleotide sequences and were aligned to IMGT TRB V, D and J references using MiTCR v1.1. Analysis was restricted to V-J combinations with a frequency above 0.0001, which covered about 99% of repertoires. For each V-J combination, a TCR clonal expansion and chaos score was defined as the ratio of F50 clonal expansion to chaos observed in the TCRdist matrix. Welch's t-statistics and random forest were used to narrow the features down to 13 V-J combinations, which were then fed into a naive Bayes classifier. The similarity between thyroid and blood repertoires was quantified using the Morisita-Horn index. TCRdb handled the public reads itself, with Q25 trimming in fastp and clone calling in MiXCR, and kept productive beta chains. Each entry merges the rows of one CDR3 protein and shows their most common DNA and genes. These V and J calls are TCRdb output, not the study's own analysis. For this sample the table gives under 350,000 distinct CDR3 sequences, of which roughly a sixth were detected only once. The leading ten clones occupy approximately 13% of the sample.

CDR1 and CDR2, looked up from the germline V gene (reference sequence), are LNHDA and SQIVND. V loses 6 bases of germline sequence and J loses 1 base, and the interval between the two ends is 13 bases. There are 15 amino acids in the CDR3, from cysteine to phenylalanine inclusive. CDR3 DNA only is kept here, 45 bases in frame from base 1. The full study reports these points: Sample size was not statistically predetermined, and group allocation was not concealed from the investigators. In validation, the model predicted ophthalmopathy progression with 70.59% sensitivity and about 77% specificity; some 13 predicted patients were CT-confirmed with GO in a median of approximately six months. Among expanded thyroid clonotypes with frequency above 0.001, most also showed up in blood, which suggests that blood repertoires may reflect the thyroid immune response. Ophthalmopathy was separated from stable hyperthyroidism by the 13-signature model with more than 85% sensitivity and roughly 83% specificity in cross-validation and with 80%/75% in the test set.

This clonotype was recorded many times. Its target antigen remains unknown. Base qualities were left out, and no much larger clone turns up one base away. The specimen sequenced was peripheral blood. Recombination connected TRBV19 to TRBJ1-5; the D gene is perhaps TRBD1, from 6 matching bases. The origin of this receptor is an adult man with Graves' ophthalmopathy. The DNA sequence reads TGTGCCAGTAGGGCTAGGGGGACAAGCAATCAGCCCCAGCATTTT. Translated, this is CASRARGTSNQPQHF.